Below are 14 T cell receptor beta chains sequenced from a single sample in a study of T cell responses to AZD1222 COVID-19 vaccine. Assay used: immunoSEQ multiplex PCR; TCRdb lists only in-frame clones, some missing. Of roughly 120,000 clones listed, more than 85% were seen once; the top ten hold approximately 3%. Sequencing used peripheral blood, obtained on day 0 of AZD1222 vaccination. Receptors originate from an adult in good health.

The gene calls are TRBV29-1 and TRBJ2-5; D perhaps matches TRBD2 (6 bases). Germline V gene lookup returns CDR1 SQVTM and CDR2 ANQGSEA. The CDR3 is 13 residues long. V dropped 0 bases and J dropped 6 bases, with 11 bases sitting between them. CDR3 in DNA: TGCAGCGTTGAAGAGCGGGGCCGGCAGACCCAGTACTTC. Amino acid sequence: CSVEERGRQTQYF.

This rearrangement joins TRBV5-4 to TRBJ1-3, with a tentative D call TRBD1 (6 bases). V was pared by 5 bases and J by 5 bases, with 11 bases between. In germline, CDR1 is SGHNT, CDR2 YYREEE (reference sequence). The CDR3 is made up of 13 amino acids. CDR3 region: CASREGGRNTIYF. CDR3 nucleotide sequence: TGTGCCAGCAGAGAAGGGGGACGAAACACCATATATTTT.

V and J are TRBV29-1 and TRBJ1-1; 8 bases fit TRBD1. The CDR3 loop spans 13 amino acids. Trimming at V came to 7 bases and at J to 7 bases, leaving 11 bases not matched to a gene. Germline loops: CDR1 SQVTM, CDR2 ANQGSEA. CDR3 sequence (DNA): TGCAGCGCCCCGGACAGGGACGGCGGTGAAGCTTTCTTT. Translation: CSAPDRDGGEAFF.

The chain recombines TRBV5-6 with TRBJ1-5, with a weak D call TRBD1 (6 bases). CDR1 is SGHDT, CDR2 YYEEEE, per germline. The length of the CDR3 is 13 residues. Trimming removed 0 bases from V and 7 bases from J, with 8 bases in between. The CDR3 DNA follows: TGTGCCAGCAGCTTGGGAAGGGGGCAGCCCCAGCATTTT. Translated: CASSLGRGQPQHF.

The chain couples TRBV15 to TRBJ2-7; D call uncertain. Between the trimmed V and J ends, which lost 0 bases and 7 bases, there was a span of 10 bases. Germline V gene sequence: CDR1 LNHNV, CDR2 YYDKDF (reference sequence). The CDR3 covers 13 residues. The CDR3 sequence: CATSREVGFEQYF. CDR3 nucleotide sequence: TGTGCCACCAGCAGAGAGGTAGGGTTTGAGCAGTACTTC.

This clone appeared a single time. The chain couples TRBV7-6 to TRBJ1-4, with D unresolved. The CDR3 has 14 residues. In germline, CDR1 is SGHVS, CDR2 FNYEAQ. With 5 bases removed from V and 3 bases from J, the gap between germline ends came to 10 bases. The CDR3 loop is CASSRPGSNEKLFF. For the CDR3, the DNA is TGTGCCAGCAGCCGCCCCGGGTCTAATGAAAAACTGTTTTTT.

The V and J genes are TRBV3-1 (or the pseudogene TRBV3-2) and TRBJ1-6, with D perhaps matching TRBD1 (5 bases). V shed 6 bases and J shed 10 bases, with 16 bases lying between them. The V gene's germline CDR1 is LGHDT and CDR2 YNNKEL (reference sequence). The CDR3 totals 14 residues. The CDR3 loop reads CASSSDGGRSPLHF. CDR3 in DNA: TGTGCCAGCAGTAGCGACGGGGGGAGATCACCCCTCCACTTT.

DNA of the CDR3: TGTGCCAGCAGCCGGACAGGGGGAAACACCATATATTTT. The encoded protein is CASSRTGGNTIYF. The chain couples TRBV7-2 to TRBJ1-3, with TRBD1 matching 8 bases. Losses at the gene ends were 5 bases for V and 4 bases for J; bases not matched to a gene: 1. The CDR3 length is 13 residues. The germline gives CDR1 SGHTA, CDR2 FQGNSA. The full variable domain, in which reference TRBV7-2 and TRBJ1-3 provide the parts outside the CDR3, is GAGVSQSPSNKVTEKGKDVELRCDPISGHTALYWYRQSLGQGLEFLIYFQGNSAPDKSGLPSDRFSAERTGGSVSTLTIQRTQQEDSAVYLCASSRTGGNTIYFGEGSWLTVV.

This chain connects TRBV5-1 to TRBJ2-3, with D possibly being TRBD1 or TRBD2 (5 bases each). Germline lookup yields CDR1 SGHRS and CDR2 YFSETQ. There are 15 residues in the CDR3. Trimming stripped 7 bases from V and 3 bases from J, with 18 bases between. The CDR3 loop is CASGMWGSDTDTQYF. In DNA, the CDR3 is TGCGCCAGCGGGATGTGGGGGAGCGATACAGATACGCAGTATTTT.

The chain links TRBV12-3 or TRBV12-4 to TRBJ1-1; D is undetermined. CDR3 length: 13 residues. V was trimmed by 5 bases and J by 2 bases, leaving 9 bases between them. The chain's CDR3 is CASSRLRNTEAFF. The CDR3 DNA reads TGTGCCAGCAGTCGACTGAGAAACACTGAAGCTTTCTTT.

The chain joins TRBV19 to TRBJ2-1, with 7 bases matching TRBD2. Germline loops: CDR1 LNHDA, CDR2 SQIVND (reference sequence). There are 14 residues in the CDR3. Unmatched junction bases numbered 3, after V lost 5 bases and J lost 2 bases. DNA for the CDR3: TGTGCCAGTAGTCCAACTAGCGCCTACAATGAGCAGTTCTTC. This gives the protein CASSPTSAYNEQFF. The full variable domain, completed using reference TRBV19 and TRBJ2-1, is DGGITQSPKYLFRKEGQNVTLSCEQNLNHDAMYWYRQDPGQGLRLIYYSQIVNDFQKGDIAEGYSVSREKKESFPLTVTSAQKNPTAFYLCASSPTSAYNEQFFGPGTRLTVL.

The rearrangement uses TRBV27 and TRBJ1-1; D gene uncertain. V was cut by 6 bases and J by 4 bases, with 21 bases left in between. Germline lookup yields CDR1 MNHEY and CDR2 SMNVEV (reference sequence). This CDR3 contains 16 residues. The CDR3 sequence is CASRALGPLSVTEAFF. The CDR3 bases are TGTGCCAGCAGGGCGTTAGGGCCACTCAGCGTCACTGAAGCTTTCTTT.

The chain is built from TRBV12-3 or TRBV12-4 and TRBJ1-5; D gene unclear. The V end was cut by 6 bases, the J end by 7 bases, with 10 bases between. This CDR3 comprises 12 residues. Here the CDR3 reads CASSLQFQPQHF. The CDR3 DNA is TGTGCCAGCAGCCTTCAATTCCAGCCCCAGCATTTT.

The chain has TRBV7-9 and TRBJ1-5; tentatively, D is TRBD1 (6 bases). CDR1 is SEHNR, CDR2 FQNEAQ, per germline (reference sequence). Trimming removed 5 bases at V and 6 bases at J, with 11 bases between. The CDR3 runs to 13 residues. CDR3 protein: CASSTGAIQPQHF. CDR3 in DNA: TGTGCCAGCAGCACGGGGGCGATTCAGCCCCAGCATTTT.